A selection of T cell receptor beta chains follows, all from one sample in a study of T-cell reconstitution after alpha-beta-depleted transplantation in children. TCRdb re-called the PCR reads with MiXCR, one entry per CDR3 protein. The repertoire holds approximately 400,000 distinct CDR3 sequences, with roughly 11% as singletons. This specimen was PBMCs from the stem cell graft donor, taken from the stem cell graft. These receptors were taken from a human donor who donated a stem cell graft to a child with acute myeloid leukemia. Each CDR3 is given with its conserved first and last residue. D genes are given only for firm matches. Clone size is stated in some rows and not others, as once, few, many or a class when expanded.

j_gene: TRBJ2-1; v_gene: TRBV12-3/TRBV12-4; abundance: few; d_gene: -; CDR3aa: CASSLGESFYNEQFF; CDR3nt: TGTGCCAGCAGTTTAGGAGAGTCCTTCTACAATGAGCAGTTCTTC
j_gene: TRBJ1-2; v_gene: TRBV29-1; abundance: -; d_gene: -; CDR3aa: CSVLAGTAYGYTF; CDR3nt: TGCAGCGTCTTAGCCGGGACGGCTTACGGCTACACCTTC
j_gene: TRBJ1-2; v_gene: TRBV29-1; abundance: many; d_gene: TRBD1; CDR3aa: CSVESGGRYGYTF; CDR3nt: TGCAGCGTTGAGTCAGGGGGCCGCTATGGCTACACCTTC
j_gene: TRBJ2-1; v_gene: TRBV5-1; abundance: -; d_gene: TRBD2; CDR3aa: CASSLGPSGVYEQFF; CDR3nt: TGCGCCAGCAGCTTGGGCCCCAGCGGGGTTTATGAGCAGTTCTTC
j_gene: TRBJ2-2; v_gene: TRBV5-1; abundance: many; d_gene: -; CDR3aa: CASRVTGNTGELFF; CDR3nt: TGCGCCAGCAGAGTGACAGGGAACACCGGGGAGCTGTTTTTT
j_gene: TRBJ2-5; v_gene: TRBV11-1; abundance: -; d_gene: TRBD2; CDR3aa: CASSAASGGPRETQYF; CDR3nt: TGTGCCAGCAGCGCCGCTAGCGGGGGCCCTCGGGAGACCCAGTACTTC
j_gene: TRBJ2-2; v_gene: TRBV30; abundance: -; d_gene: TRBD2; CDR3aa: CAWTFRLAGGRRTSTGELFF; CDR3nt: TGTGCCTGGACCTTCCGACTAGCGGGGGGGAGAAGAACGAGCACCGGGGAGCTGTTTTTT
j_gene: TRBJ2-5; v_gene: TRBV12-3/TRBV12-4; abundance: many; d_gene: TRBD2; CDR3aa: CASRRRGEETQYF; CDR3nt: TGTGCCAGCAGACGTCGGGGGGAAGAGACCCAGTACTTC
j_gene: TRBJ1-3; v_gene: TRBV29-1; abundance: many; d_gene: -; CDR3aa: CSATASGNTIYF; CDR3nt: TGCAGCGCGACAGCCTCTGGAAACACCATATATTTT
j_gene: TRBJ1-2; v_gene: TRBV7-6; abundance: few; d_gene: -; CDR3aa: CASSPGNRERNYGYTF; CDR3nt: TGTGCCAGCAGCCCCGGGAATCGGGAGAGGAACTATGGCTACACCTTC
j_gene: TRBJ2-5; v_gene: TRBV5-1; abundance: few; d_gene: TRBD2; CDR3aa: CASSLAGGKETQYF; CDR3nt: TGCGCCAGCAGCTTGGCGGGGGGGAAAGAGACCCAGTACTTC
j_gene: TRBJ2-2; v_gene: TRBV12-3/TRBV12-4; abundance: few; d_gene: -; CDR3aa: CASSSDTSENTGELFF; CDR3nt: TGTGCCAGCAGTTCGGACACCTCAGAGAACACCGGGGAGCTGTTTTTT
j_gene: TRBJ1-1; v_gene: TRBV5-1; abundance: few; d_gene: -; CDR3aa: CASTLGDGNTEAFF; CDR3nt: TGCGCCAGCACCCTTGGGGACGGGAACACTGAAGCTTTCTTT
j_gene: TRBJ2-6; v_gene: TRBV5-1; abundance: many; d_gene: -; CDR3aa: CASTLSGASSGANVLTF; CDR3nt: TGCGCCAGCACCTTGTCAGGGGCCTCCTCTGGGGCCAACGTCCTGACTTTC
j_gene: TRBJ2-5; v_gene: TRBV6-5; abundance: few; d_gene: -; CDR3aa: CASSYSRGGGRETQYF; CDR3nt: TGTGCCAGCAGTTACTCCCGTGGGGGGGGCCGAGAGACCCAGTACTTC
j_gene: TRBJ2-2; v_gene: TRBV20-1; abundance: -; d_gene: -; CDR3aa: CSGRTVSTGELFF; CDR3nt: TGCAGTGGGAGGACAGTCAGCACCGGGGAGCTGTTTTTT
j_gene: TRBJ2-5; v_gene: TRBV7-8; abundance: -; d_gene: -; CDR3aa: CASSMGETQYF; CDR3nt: TGTGCCAGCAGCATGGGAGAGACCCAGTACTTC
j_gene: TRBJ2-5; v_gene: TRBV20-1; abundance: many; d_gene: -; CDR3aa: CSAGGPGETQYF; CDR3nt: TGCAGTGCTGGCGGGCCGGGGGAGACCCAGTACTTC
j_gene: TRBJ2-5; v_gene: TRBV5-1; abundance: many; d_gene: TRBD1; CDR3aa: CASSPGQGGEETQYF; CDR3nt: TGCGCCAGCAGCCCGGGACAGGGGGGGGAAGAGACCCAGTACTTC
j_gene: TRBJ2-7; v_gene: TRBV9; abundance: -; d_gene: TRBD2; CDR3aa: CASSGGGGLAYEQYF; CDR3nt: TGTGCCAGCAGCGGCGGAGGGGGACTAGCCTACGAGCAGTACTTC
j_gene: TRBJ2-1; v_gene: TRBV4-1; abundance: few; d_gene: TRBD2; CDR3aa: CASSLRLTGGREQFF; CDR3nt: TGCGCCAGCAGCCTAAGACTAACGGGGGGGCGAGAGCAGTTCTTC
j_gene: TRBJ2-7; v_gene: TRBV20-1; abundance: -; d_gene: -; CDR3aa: CSARDVEPYEQYF; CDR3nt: TGCAGTGCTAGAGATGTGGAACCTTACGAGCAGTACTTC
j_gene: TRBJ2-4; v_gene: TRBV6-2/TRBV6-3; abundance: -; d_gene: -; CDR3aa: CASSTHWTAKNIQYF; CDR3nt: TGTGCCAGCAGTACCCATTGGACAGCCAAAAACATTCAGTACTTC
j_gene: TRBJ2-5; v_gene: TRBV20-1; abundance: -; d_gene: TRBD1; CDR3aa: CSACGQGAGQETQYF; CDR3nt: TGCAGTGCTTGCGGACAGGGAGCGGGCCAAGAGACCCAGTACTTC
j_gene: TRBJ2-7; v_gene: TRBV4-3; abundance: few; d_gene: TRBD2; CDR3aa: CASSQDIGASGFSYEQYF; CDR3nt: TGCGCCAGCAGCCAAGATATTGGTGCTAGCGGATTCTCCTACGAGCAGTACTTC
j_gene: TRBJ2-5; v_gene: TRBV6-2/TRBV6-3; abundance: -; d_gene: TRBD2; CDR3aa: CASSQTSGTQETQYF; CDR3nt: TGTGCCAGCAGTCAAACTAGCGGTACCCAAGAGACCCAGTACTTC
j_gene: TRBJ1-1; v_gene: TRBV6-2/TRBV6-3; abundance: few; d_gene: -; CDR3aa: CASSPQGIEAFF; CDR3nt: TGTGCCAGCAGTCCCCAGGGGATTGAAGCTTTCTTT
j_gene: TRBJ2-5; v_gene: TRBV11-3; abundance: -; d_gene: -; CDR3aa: CASSDLAEETQYF; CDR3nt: TGTGCCAGCAGCGATTTAGCGGAAGAGACCCAGTACTTC
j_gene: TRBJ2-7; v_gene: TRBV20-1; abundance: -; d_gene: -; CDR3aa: CSARTGGVTYEQYF; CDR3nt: TGCAGTGCTAGAACCGGGGGAGTCACCTACGAGCAGTACTTC